These 20 T cell receptor beta chains were sequenced from one sample in a study of neoadjuvant nivolumab and ipilimumab in lung cancer. Data came from immunoSEQ multiplex PCR; TCRdb stores just in-frame clones and leaves some out. The profile covers under 50,000 clones, with around nine tenths appearing a single time and over 3.5% taken by the ten largest. The source material was blood, sampled before neoadjuvant nivolumab, alone or with ipilimumab. The receptors were gathered from an adult with non-small cell lung cancer. Some clones in this sample may be carry-over from other donors' samples.

This sequence joins TRBV7-9 and TRBJ2-2; D perhaps matches TRBD2 (5 bases). Per the germline V gene, CDR1 is SEHNR and CDR2 is FQNEAQ (reference sequence). The CDR3 spans 16 residues. Trimming shortened V by 5 bases and J by 2 bases, and 15 bases separated the two germline ends. This CDR3 is CASSRVASLNTGELFF. The DNA of the CDR3 is TGTGCCAGCAGCAGGGTGGCTAGCCTAAACACCGGGGAGCTGTTTTTT.

This clone has a handful of counts. The genes are TRBV27 and TRBJ1-5, with D possibly matching TRBD1 (5 bases). Trimming took 5 bases from V and 7 from J, leaving 12 bases between them. The germline V gene encodes CDR1 MNHEY and CDR2 SMNVEV (reference sequence). The CDR3 is made up of 13 amino acids. The CDR3 DNA reads TGTGCCAGCAGTGGACGGGGGAGGCAGCCCCAGCATTTT. Encoded protein: CASSGRGRQPQHF.

The CDR3 sequence: CASSLMTGPQHF. The CDR3 nucleotides read TGTGCCAGCTCACTCATGACAGGGCCCCAGCATTTT. The V gene is TRBV18, the J gene TRBJ1-5; D possibly corresponds to TRBD1 (6 bases). The CDR3 is 12 residues long. Trimming cost V 4 bases and J 9 bases, with 10 bases left between them. In germline, CDR1 is KGHSH, CDR2 LQKENI.

J is TRBJ2-5 and V is TRBV15; D is unclear. The CDR3 has 15 residues. The V gene's germline CDR1 is LNHNV and CDR2 YYDKDF (reference sequence). Trimming left V 8 bases short and J 4 bases short, with 20 bases between. CDR3 loop: CATSKPGPVGETQYF. In DNA, the CDR3 is TGTGCCACCTCCAAACCGGGTCCAGTGGGAGAGACCCAGTACTTC.

The chain recombines TRBV19 with TRBJ2-7, with 10 nucleotides matching TRBD2. The V segment lost 5 bases and the J segment 5 bases; nucleotides outside the gene matches: 6. The CDR3 spans 14 residues. Germline CDR1 LNHDA, CDR2 SQIVND (reference sequence). The CDR3, as DNA: TGTGCCAGTAGTCTGAGCGGGAGGGCCAACGAGCAGTACTTC. It specifies CASSLSGRANEQYF.

The chain recombines TRBV30 with TRBJ1-1; D remains unclear. Germline V gene sequence: CDR1 GTSNPN, CDR2 SVGIG (reference sequence). The CDR3 runs to 13 residues. V was pared by 2 bases and J by 0 bases, with 7 bases between. CDR3 bases: TGTGCCTGGAGTACTACGATGAACACTGAAGCTTTCTTT. As protein: CAWSTTMNTEAFF.

The chain combines TRBV5-1 with TRBJ2-1; D call uncertain. V lost 6 bases and J lost 2, with 15 bases in between. CDR1 and CDR2 from the germline V gene are SGHRS and YFSETQ. The CDR3 totals 15 residues. The CDR3 DNA follows: TGCGCCAGCAAACGACTCGAGGTGGCCTACAATGAGCAGTTCTTC. It is translated as CASKRLEVAYNEQFF.

V is TRBV7-3 and J is TRBJ1-1; maybe TRBD1 (5 bases). V dropped 3 bases and J dropped 3 bases, with 8 bases sitting between them. This CDR3 comprises 13 residues. Per germline, CDR1 SGHTA and CDR2 FQGTGA. The CDR3 DNA reads TGTGCCAGCAGCTTTATGGGGGACACTGAAGCTTTCTTT. It yields the protein CASSFMGDTEAFF.

The rearrangement uses TRBV5-6 and TRBJ2-3; TRBD1 agrees at 7 bases. Germline CDR1 is SGHDT and CDR2 is YYEEEE. The CDR3 consists of 17 residues. J lost 4 bases, V lost 2 bases, and 13 bases had no gene match. Written as DNA, the CDR3 is TGTGCCAGCAGCTTACTGGGAGAGACAGGGTCCCCAGATACGCAGTATTTT. Residues: CASSLLGETGSPDTQYF.

The chain carries TRBV29-1 and TRBJ2-1, with D possibly matching TRBD1 (5 bases). V gave up 7 bases and J gave up 0 bases, with 10 bases separating them. The CDR3 has 13 amino acids. The V gene's germline CDR1 is SQVTM and CDR2 ANQGSEA. CDR3 in DNA: TGCAGCGAAACAGGTAACTCCTACAATGAGCAGTTCTTC. Amino acid sequence: CSETGNSYNEQFF.

The V call is TRBV6-5, the J call TRBJ2-7, with 9 bases that match TRBD2. The CDR3 covers 14 residues. Germline loops: CDR1 MNHEY, CDR2 SVGAGI. V trimming: 7 bases; J trimming: 5 bases; junction bases outside the gene matches: 9. In DNA form, the CDR3 reads TGTGCCAGCAAACCGGGACTAGCAGTCCACGAGCAGTACTTC. Translating gives CASKPGLAVHEQYF.

The J gene is TRBJ1-1, the V gene TRBV5-1; perhaps TRBD1 as D (5 bases). Trimming pared 4 bases from V and 5 bases from J, leaving 9 bases between. Per the germline V gene, CDR1 is SGHRS and CDR2 is YFSETQ. The CDR3 is made up of 12 amino acids. The CDR3 reads CASSPGNTEAFF. The CDR3 nucleotides read TGCGCCAGCAGCCCAGGGAATACTGAAGCTTTCTTT. Combining the CDR3 with reference TRBV5-1 and TRBJ1-1 gives the whole variable domain KAGVTQTPRYLIKTRGQQVTLSCSPISGHRSVSWYQQTPGQGLQFLFEYFSETQRNKGNFPGRFSGRQFSNSRSEMNVSTLELGDSALYLCASSPGNTEAFFGQGTRLTVV.

This clone was picked up one time. The CDR3 DNA follows: TGCGCCAGCAGCCAAAAGGGCCCCCCTTCCTACAATGAGCAGTTCTTC. Protein sequence: CASSQKGPPSYNEQFF. The chain joins TRBV4-1 to TRBJ2-1; the D is unclear. Trimming removed 2 bases at V and 1 base at J, with 12 bases between. CDR1 is MGHRA and CDR2 is YSYEKL in the germline V gene. This CDR3 has 16 amino acids.

V is TRBV7-2 and J is TRBJ2-1, with 10 bases matching TRBD2. CDR1 and CDR2 from the germline V gene are SGHTA and FQGNSA. The CDR3 is 17 amino acids. V dropped 0 bases and J dropped 1; count of bases not matched to a gene: 3. The CDR3 nucleotides read TGTGCCAGCAGCTTAGCGTGGACTAGCGGATCCTACAATGAGCAGTTCTTC. Translation: CASSLAWTSGSYNEQFF.

The J gene is TRBJ2-7, the V gene TRBV5-6; 10 bases fit TRBD1. CDR1 is SGHDT and CDR2 is YYEEEE in the germline V gene. The length of the CDR3 is 13 residues. Trimming cost V 2 bases and J 5 bases; bases outside gene matches: 1. The CDR3 DNA reads as TGTGCCAGCAGCTTCGGGACAGGGGACGAGCAGTACTTC. It translates to CASSFGTGDEQYF.

V is TRBV10-2 and J is TRBJ2-3, with 8 bases matching TRBD2. Germline CDR1 and CDR2: WSHSY and SAAADI. V lost 6 bases, J lost 3 bases, and 8 bases stayed unmatched. The CDR3 length is 15 residues. CDR3: CASRNTGTRTDTQYF. The CDR3 nucleotides read TGCGCCAGCAGAAACACCGGGACTAGAACAGATACGCAGTATTTT.

V and J are TRBV5-1 and TRBJ2-7; no clear D gene. Trimming stripped 0 bases from V and 5 bases from J, with 6 bases between. This CDR3 has 12 amino acids. Germline V gives CDR1 SGHRS, CDR2 YFSETQ. CDR3 protein: CASSLDRDEQYF. In DNA, the CDR3 is TGCGCCAGCAGCTTGGACCGGGACGAGCAGTACTTC. Full variable domain (outside the CDR3, taken from reference TRBV5-1 and TRBJ2-7): KAGVTQTPRYLIKTRGQQVTLSCSPISGHRSVSWYQQTPGQGLQFLFEYFSETQRNKGNFPGRFSGRQFSNSRSEMNVSTLELGDSALYLCASSLDRDEQYFGPGTRLTVT.

This clone was observed a few times. The CDR3 sequence is CASSEQNTGELFF. CDR3 DNA: TGTGCCAGTAGTGAACAGAACACCGGGGAGCTGTTTTTT. The chain combines TRBV19 with TRBJ2-2; D call uncertain. V lost 5 bases, J lost 1 base, and 5 bases lay in between. Germline V gene sequence: CDR1 LNHDA, CDR2 SQIVND (reference sequence). This CDR3 spans 13 amino acids. The variable domain in full, completed from reference TRBV19 and TRBJ2-2, reads DGGITQSPKYLFRKEGQNVTLSCEQNLNHDAMYWYRQDPGQGLRLIYYSQIVNDFQKGDIAEGYSVSREKKESFPLTVTSAQKNPTAFYLCASSEQNTGELFFGEGSRLTVL.

The chain has TRBV6-4 and TRBJ2-2; tentatively, D is TRBD1 (5 bases). Germline V gives CDR1 MRHNA, CDR2 SNTAGT. Trimming pared 2 bases from V and 1 base from J, leaving 5 bases between. The CDR3 runs to 14 residues. The CDR3 here is CASSDGQNTGELFF. The CDR3 DNA is TGTGCCAGCAGTGACGGACAGAACACCGGGGAGCTGTTTTTT.

V usage is TRBV9 and J usage is TRBJ2-1; 12 bases map to TRBD1. V lost 2 bases and J lost 8; bases outside the gene matches: 5. CDR3 length: 15 residues. Germline V CDR1 and CDR2: SGDLS, YYNGEE. DNA for the CDR3: TGTGCCAGCAGCGTCAGGGACAGGGGGCGGGATGAGCAGTTCTTC. Its protein is CASSVRDRGRDEQFF.